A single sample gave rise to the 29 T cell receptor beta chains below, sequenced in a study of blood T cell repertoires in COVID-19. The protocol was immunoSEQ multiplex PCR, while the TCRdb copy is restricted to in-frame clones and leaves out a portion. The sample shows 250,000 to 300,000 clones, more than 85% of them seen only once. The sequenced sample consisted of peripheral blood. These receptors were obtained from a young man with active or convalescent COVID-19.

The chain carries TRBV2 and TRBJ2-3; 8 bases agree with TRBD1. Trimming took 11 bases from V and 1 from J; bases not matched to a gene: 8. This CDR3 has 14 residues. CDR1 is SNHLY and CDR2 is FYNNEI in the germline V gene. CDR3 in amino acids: CAGSGGQGTDTQYF. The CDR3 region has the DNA TGTGCCGGTTCAGGGGGACAGGGCACAGATACGCAGTATTTT.

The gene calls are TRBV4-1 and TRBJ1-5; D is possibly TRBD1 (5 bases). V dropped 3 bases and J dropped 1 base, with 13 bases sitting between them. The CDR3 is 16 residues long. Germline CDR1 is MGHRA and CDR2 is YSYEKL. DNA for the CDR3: TGCGCCAGCAGCCATATCAGGGTTGGGAGCAATCAGCCCCAGCATTTT. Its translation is CASSHIRVGSNQPQHF.

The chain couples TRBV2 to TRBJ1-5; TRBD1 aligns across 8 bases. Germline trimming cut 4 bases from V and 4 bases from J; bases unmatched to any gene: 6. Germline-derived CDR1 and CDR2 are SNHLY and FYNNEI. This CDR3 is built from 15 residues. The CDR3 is CASSGNRGWNQPQHF. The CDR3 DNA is TGTGCCAGCAGTGGTAACAGGGGGTGGAATCAGCCCCAGCATTTT.

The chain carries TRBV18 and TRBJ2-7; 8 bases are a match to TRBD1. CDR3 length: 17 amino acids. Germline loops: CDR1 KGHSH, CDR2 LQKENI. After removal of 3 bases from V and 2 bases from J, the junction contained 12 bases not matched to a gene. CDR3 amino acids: CASSPRTGSYPTYEQYF. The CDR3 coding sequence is TGTGCCAGCTCACCTCGGACAGGGTCCTATCCAACCTACGAGCAGTACTTC.

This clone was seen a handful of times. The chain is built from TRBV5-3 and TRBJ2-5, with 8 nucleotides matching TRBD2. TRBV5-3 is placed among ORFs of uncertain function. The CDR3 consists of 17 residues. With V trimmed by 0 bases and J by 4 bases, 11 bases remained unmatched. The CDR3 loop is CARSLGGGLAKIETQYF. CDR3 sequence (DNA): TGTGCCAGAAGCTTGGGGGGCGGACTAGCTAAGATAGAGACCCAGTACTTC.

CDR3 residues: CASSQAWGGTEAFF. CDR3 DNA: TGTGCCAGCAGCCAAGCTTGGGGCGGCACTGAAGCTTTCTTT. The chain links TRBV3-1 (or the pseudogene TRBV3-2) to TRBJ1-1; a weak D match, TRBD1 (5 bases). The V gene's germline CDR1 is LGHDT and CDR2 YNNKEL (reference sequence). This CDR3 comprises 14 residues. V gave up 1 base and J gave up 4 bases, with 10 bases separating them.

This CDR3 reads CASSLGGAGNGEQFF. The CDR3 nucleotides are TGCGCCAGCAGCTTGGGCGGGGCTGGAAATGGGGAGCAGTTCTTC. The V gene is TRBV5-1, the J gene TRBJ2-1, with D maybe TRBD2 (6 bases). The germline V gene has CDR1 SGHRS and CDR2 YFSETQ. The length of the CDR3 is 15 residues. Trimming took 0 bases from V and 10 from J, leaving 17 bases between them.

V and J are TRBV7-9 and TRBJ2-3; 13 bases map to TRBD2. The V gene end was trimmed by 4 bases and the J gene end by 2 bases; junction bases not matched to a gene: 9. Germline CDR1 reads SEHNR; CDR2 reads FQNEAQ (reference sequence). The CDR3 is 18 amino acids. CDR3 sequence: CASSSRGLAGALTDTQYF. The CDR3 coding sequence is TGTGCCAGCAGCTCCAGAGGACTAGCGGGGGCCCTCACAGATACGCAGTATTTT. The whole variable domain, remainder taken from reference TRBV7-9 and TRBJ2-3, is DTGVSQNPRHKITKRGQNVTFRCDPISEHNRLYWYRQTLGQGPEFLTYFQNEAQLEKSRLLSDRFSAERPKGSFSTLEIQRTEQGDSAMYLCASSSRGLAGALTDTQYFGPGTRLTVL.

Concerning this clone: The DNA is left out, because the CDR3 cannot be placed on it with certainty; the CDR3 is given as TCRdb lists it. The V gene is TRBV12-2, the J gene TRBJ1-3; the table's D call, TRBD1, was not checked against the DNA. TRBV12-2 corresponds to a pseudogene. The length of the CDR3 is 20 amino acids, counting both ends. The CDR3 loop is CASRLAHWGQGSLLGNTIYF.

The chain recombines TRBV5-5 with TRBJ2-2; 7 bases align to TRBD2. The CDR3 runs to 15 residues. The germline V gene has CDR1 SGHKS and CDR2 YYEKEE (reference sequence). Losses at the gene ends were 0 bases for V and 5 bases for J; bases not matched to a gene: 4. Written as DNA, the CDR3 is TGTGCCAGCAGCTTGGAAAGCGGGACTACCGGGGAGCTGTTTTTT. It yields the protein CASSLESGTTGELFF.

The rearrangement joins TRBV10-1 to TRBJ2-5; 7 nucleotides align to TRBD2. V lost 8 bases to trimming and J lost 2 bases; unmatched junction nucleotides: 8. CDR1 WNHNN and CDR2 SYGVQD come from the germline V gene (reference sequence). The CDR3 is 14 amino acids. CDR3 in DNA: TGCGCCAGCCGACTAGCCCCGAATCAAGAGACCCAGTACTTC. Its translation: CASRLAPNQETQYF.

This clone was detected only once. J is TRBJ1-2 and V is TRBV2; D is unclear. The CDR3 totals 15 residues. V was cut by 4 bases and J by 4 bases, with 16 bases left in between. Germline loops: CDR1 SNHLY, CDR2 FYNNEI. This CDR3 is CASSVLVQVIYGYTF. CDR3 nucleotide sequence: TGTGCCAGCAGTGTCTTAGTGCAGGTGATCTATGGCTACACCTTC.

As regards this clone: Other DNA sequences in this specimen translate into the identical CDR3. The CDR3 region has the DNA TGCGCCAGCAGTGATAGGGGAGAGACCCAGTACTTC. Translating gives CASSDRGETQYF. The chain recombines TRBV10-2 with TRBJ2-5, with D possibly TRBD1 on 5 matching bases. V was clipped by 3 bases and J by 4 bases, with 6 bases between them. CDR1 and CDR2 from the germline V gene are WSHSY and SAAADI. The CDR3 has 12 residues.

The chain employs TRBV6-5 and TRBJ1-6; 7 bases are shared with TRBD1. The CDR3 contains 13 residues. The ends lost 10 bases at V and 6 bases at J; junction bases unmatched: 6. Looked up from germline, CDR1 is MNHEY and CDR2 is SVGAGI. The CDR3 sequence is CATGTDFNSPLHF. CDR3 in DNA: TGTGCCACCGGGACAGACTTTAATTCACCCCTCCACTTT.

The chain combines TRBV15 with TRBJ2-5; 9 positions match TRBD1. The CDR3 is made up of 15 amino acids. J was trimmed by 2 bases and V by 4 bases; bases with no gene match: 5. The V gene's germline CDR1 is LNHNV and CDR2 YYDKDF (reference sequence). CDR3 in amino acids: CATSTNRGQQETQYF. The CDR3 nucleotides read TGTGCCACCAGCACAAACAGGGGGCAACAAGAGACCCAGTACTTC.

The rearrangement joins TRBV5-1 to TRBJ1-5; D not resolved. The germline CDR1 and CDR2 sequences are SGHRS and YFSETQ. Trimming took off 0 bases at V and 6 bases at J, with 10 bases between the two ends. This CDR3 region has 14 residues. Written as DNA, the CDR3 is TGCGCCAGCAGCTTGGGGGAGGGTAGTCAGCCCCAGCATTTT. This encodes CASSLGEGSQPQHF.

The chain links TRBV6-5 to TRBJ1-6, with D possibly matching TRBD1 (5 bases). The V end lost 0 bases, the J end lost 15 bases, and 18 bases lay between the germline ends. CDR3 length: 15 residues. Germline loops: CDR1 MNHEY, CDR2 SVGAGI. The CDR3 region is CASSYSIGGTSGLHF. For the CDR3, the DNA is TGTGCCAGCAGTTACTCGATCGGCGGGACCTCAGGCCTCCACTTT.

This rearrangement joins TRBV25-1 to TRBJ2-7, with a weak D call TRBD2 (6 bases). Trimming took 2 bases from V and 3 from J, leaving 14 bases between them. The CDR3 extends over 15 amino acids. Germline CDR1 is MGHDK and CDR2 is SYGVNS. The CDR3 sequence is CASSEGGIKDYEQYF. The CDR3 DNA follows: TGTGCCAGCAGTGAAGGAGGGATTAAGGACTACGAGCAGTACTTC.

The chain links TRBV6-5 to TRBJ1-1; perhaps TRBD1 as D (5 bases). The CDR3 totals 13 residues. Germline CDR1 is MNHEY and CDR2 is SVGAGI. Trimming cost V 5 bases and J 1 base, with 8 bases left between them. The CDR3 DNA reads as TGTGCCAGCAGTCCTACAGGGAACACTGAAGCTTTCTTT. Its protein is CASSPTGNTEAFF.

The CDR3 nucleotides are TGTGCCAGCAGTTTTGGGGGGCAAGAGACCCAGTACTTC. Amino acid sequence: CASSFGGQETQYF. The chain recombines TRBV28 with TRBJ2-5, with TRBD2 as a possible D gene (6 bases). The CDR3 is made up of 13 amino acids. Germline assignment: CDR1 MDHEN and CDR2 SYDVKM. V gave up 3 bases and J gave up 2 bases, with 7 bases separating them.

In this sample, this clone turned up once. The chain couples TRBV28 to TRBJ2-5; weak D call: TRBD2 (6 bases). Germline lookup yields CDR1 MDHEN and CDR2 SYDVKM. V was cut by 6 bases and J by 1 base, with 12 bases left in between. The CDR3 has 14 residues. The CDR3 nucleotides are TGTGCCAGCAGCCGGGCGGGGTCCCAAGAGACCCAGTACTTC. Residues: CASSRAGSQETQYF.

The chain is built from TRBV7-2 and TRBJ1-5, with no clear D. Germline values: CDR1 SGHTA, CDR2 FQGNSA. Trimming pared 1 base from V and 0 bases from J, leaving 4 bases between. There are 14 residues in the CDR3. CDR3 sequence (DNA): TGTGCCAGCAGCTTAGTCTATAGCAATCAGCCCCAGCATTTT. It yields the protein CASSLVYSNQPQHF. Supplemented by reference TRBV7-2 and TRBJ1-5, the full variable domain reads GAGVSQSPSNKVTEKGKDVELRCDPISGHTALYWYRQSLGQGLEFLIYFQGNSAPDKSGLPSDRFSAERTGGSVSTLTIQRTQQEDSAVYLCASSLVYSNQPQHFGDGTRLSIL.

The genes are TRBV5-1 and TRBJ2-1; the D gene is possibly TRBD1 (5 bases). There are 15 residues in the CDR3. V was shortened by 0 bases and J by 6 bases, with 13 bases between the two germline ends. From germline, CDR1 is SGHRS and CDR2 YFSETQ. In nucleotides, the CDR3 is TGCGCCAGCAGCTTGGTGATGGCAGGGCTCAATGAGCAGTTCTTC. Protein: CASSLVMAGLNEQFF.

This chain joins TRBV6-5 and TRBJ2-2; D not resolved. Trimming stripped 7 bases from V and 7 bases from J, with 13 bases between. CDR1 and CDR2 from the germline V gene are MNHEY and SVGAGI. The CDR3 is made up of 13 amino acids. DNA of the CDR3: TGTGCCAGCACAACACCCCCAGGCGGGGAGCTGTTTTTT. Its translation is CASTTPPGGELFF.

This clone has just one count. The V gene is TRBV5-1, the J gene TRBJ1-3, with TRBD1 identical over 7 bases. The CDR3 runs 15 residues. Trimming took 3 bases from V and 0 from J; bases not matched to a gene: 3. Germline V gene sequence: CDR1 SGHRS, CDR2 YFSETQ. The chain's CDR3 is CASSWDSGSGNTIYF. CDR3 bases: TGCGCCAGCAGCTGGGACAGTGGCTCTGGAAACACCATATATTTT.

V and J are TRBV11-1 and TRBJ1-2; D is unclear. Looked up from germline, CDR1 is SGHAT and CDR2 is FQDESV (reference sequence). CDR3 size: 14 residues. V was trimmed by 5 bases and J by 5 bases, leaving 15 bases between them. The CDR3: CASSPRVSGYGYTF. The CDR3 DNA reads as TGTGCCAGCAGCCCTCGTGTGAGCGGGTATGGCTACACCTTC.

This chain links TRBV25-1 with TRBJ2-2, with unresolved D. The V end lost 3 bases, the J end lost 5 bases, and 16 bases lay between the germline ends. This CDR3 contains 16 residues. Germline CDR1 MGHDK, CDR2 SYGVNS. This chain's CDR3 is CASSEMVPLRTGELFF. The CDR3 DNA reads TGTGCCAGCAGTGAGATGGTCCCTCTGAGGACCGGGGAGCTGTTTTTT.

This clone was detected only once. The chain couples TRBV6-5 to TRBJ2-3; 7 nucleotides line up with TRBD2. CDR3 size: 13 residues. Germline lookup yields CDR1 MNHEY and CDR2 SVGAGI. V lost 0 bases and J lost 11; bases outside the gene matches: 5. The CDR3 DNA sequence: TGTGCCAGCAGTTACTCCCTTAGCGGGCTGCAGTATTTT. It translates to CASSYSLSGLQYF.

CDR3 nucleotide sequence: TGTGCCAGCAGCCAAGATTTGTACGGAGCTTACGACGGCTACACCTTC. Translated: CASSQDLYGAYDGYTF. This sequence joins TRBV4-2 and TRBJ1-2; D not certain. The V gene's germline CDR1 is LGHNA and CDR2 YNFKEQ. Trimming took off 0 bases at V and 8 bases at J, with 19 bases between the two ends. This CDR3 comprises 16 residues.